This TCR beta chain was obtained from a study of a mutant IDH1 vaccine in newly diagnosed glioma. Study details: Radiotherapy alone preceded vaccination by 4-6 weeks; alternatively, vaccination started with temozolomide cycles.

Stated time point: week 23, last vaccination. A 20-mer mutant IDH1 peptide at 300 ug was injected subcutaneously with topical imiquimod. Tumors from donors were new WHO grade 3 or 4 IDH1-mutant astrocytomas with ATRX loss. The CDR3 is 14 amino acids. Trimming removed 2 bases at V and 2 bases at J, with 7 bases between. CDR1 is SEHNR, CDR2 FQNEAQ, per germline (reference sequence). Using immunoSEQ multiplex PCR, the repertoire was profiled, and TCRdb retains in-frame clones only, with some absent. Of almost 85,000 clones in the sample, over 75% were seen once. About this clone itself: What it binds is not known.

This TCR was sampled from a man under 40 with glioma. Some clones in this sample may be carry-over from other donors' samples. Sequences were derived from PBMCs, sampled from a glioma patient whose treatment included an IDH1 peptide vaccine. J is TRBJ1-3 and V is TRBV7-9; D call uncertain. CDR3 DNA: TGTGCCAGCAGCTTAAACCAGGCTGGAAACACCATATATTTT. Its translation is CASSLNQAGNTIYF.